These 2 T cell receptor beta chains share one sample of origin, sequenced in a study of patients and donors after allogeneic stem cell transplantation. TCRdb reprocessed the RT-PCR reads via MiXCR and lists one record per CDR3 protein. The sample has some 960,000 distinct CDR3 sequences, under 20% seen once. The sequencing input was blood, either unsorted or a sorted T cell fraction (not recorded which). The source of these receptors is a human donor who was either an allogeneic HSCT recipient or a stem cell or donor lymphocyte infusion donor (not recorded which). It is not recorded whose cells these are; they may come from a transplant donor.

V usage is TRBV10-3 and J usage is TRBJ1-6; TRBD1 might be the D (5 bases). V was shortened by 3 bases and J by 7 bases, with 10 bases between the two germline ends. This CDR3 has 14 residues. The V gene's germline CDR1 is ENHRY and CDR2 SYGVKD. CDR3 protein: CAISERGNNSPLHF. Here the CDR3 DNA reads TGTGCCATCAGTGAAAGGGGCAACAATTCACCCCTCCACTTT.

The chain joins TRBV20-1 to TRBJ2-3; the D gene could be TRBD1 or TRBD2 (6 bases each). Between the trimmed V and J ends, which lost 3 bases and 4 bases, there was a span of 26 bases. The germline CDR1 and CDR2 sequences are DFQATT and SNEGSKA (reference sequence). The CDR3 loop spans 18 amino acids. CDR3 region: CSARAPHLGGHLADTQYF. The CDR3 DNA follows: TGCAGTGCTAGGGCCCCTCACCTAGGGGGGCACCTAGCAGATACGCAGTATTTT.